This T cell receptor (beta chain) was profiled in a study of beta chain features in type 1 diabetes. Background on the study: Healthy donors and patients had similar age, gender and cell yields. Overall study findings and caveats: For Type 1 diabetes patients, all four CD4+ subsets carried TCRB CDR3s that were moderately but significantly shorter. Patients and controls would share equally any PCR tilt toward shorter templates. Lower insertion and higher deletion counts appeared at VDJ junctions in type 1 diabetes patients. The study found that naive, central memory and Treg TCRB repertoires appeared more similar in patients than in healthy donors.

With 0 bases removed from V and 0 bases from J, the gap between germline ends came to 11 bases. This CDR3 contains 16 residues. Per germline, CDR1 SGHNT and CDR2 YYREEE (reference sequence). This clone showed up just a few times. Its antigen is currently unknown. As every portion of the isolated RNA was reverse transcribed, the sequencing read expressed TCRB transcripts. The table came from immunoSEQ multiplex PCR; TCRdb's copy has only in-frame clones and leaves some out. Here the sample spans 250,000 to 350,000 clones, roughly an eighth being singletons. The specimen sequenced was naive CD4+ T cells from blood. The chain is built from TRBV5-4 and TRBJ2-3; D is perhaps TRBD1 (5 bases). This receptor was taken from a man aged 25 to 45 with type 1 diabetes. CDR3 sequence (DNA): TGTGCCAGCAGCTTGGAAGGGGCTTCTAGCACAGATACGCAGTATTTT. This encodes CASSLEGASSTDTQYF. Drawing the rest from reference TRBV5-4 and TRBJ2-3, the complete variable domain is ETGVTQSPTHLIKTRGQQVTLRCSSQSGHNTVSWYQQALGQGPQFIFQYYREEENGRGNFPPRFSGLQFPNYSSELNVNALELDDSALYLCASSLEGASSTDTQYFGPGTRLTVL.